What follows are 32 T cell receptor beta chains derived from one specimen sequenced in a study of tissue T cells after allogeneic stem cell transplantation (dated by TCRdb to between 2021 and 2024). The intended sense of this specimen's time point label: recipient (host-origin) PBMCs collected before allo-HCT. The library was generated by the immunoSEQ multiplex PCR assay. TCRdb holds this immuneACCESS table with in-frame rearrangements only. Some clones are missing; in checked studies, unresolved V genes explain under half, and the rest has no known cause. The sample data list roughly 25,000 clones, and about 90% of these were observed just once. The ten largest clones take up more than 1.5% of the sample. This specimen was blood, taken before transplantation. The source of these receptors is a male donor at least 60 years old who later had graft-versus-host disease after an allogeneic stem cell transplant.

This rearrangement joins TRBV6-5 to TRBJ1-5; 7 bases are shared with TRBD1. This CDR3 contains 14 residues. V trimming: 7 bases; J trimming: 1 base; junction bases outside the gene matches: 4. Looked up from germline, CDR1 is MNHEY and CDR2 is SVGAGI. The CDR3 protein is CASITGVSNQPQHF. In DNA, the CDR3 is TGTGCCAGCATAACAGGGGTAAGCAATCAGCCCCAGCATTTT.

This chain joins TRBV11-2 and TRBJ2-7, with 7 bases identical to TRBD1. The CDR3 loop spans 12 amino acids. Germline V lookup: CDR1 SGHAT, CDR2 FQNNGV. Unmatched junction bases numbered 5, after V lost 4 bases and J lost 8 bases. CDR3 residues: CASSYRTGQQYF. In DNA, the CDR3 is TGTGCCAGCAGCTACCGGACAGGCCAGCAGTACTTC.

The chain has TRBV5-4 and TRBJ2-1; the match to TRBD2 covers 12 bases. CDR3 length: 16 residues. V shed 1 base and J 5 bases; nucleotides not matched to a gene: 4. Per germline, CDR1 SGHNT and CDR2 YYREEE (reference sequence). CDR3 DNA sequence: TGTGCCAGCAGCTTGCTCCTAGCGGGGGGGCACAATGAGCAGTTCTTC. Translation gives CASSLLLAGGHNEQFF.

The chain joins TRBV11-3 to TRBJ2-3, with 8 bases fitting TRBD1. The CDR3 runs 14 residues. J lost 4 bases, V lost 1 base, and 1 base had no gene match. The germline CDR1 and CDR2 sequences are SGHNT and YENEEA. CDR3: CASSLVQGADTQYF. CDR3 bases: TGTGCCAGCAGCTTAGTACAGGGGGCAGATACGCAGTATTTT.

The sample holds one count of this clone. J is TRBJ1-2 and V is TRBV7-8; the match to TRBD1 covers 8 bases. The CDR3 extends over 15 amino acids. The trim removed 2 bases at V and 8 bases at J, leaving 10 bases unmatched. CDR1 is SGHVS, CDR2 FQNEAQ, per germline. The CDR3 region has the DNA TGTGCCAGCAGCTTATCCGGGACAGGCGGGAGAGGCTACACCTTC. This gives the protein CASSLSGTGGRGYTF.

This clone was observed a single time. This sequence joins TRBV19 and TRBJ2-7; D is unclear. The CDR3 consists of 13 residues. CDR1 is LNHDA, CDR2 SQIVND, per germline (reference sequence). V dropped 0 bases and J dropped 5 bases, with 8 bases sitting between them. The CDR3 sequence: CASSIDPWNEQYF. CDR3 coding DNA: TGTGCCAGTAGTATAGATCCGTGGAACGAGCAGTACTTC. The whole variable domain, filled in from reference TRBV19 and TRBJ2-7, reads DGGITQSPKYLFRKEGQNVTLSCEQNLNHDAMYWYRQDPGQGLRLIYYSQIVNDFQKGDIAEGYSVSREKKESFPLTVTSAQKNPTAFYLCASSIDPWNEQYFGPGTRLTVT.

The genes are TRBV10-1 and TRBJ2-5; a weak D match, TRBD1 (6 bases). Germline lookup yields CDR1 WNHNN and CDR2 SYGVQD (reference sequence). V lost 2 bases to trimming and J lost 3 bases, with 13 bases between them. The CDR3 totals 15 residues. The CDR3 DNA reads TGCGCCAGCAGTGAGAGGGGTCAGGGGAAAGAGACCCAGTACTTC. Encoded protein: CASSERGQGKETQYF.

The rearrangement links TRBV5-1 to TRBJ2-7; D is perhaps TRBD1 (5 bases). V shed 4 bases and J shed 2 bases, with 13 bases lying between them. The CDR3 extends over 14 amino acids. Germline CDR1 and CDR2: SGHRS and YFSETQ. The CDR3, as DNA: TGCGCCAGCAGCGTCGTCGACAGAACCTACGAGCAGTACTTC. Translating it yields CASSVVDRTYEQYF.

V usage is TRBV2 and J usage is TRBJ1-1; a possible D gene is TRBD1 (5 bases). The CDR3 consists of 14 residues. Germline CDR1 SNHLY, CDR2 FYNNEI. Between the trimmed V and J ends, which lost 6 bases and 1 base, there was a span of 12 bases. As DNA, the CDR3 is TGTGCCAGCAGCCTGGACATGTCGAACACTGAAGCTTTCTTT. Protein sequence: CASSLDMSNTEAFF. The full variable domain, in which reference TRBV2 and TRBJ1-1 provide the parts outside the CDR3, is EPEVTQTPSHQVTQMGQEVILRCVPISNHLYFYWYRQILGQKVEFLVSFYNNEISEKSEIFDDQFSVERPDGSNFTLKIRSTKLEDSAMYFCASSLDMSNTEAFFGQGTRLTVV.

V usage is TRBV7-8 and J usage is TRBJ2-3; D is ambiguous. The CDR3 is 16 amino acids. CDR1 is SGHVS and CDR2 is FQNEAQ in the germline V gene. V was pared by 1 base and J by 6 bases, with 17 bases between. CDR3 sequence reads: CASSLGTAYIKDTQYF. In DNA form, the CDR3 reads TGTGCCAGCAGCTTAGGTACAGCCTACATTAAGGATACGCAGTATTTT.

CDR3 nucleotides: TGTGCCACCAGTGAAGCGGGAGGATCCTACGAGCAGTACTTC. This sequence encodes CATSEAGGSYEQYF. The chain employs TRBV24-1 and TRBJ2-7; 9 bases agree with TRBD2. The CDR3 consists of 14 residues. The V segment lost 4 bases and the J segment 1 base; nucleotides outside the gene matches: 1. The germline V gene encodes CDR1 KGHDR and CDR2 SFDVKD.

The V call is TRBV27, the J call TRBJ2-1; D not certain. CDR1 is MNHEY, CDR2 SMNVEV, per germline (reference sequence). CDR3 size: 17 residues. The V and J ends lost 3 bases and 0 bases respectively, with 15 bases between them. The DNA of the CDR3 is TGTGCCAGCAGTTTTGGCTCTCGGTCAGGCTCCTACAATGAGCAGTTCTTC. This codes for CASSFGSRSGSYNEQFF.

The chain joins TRBV12-3 or TRBV12-4 to TRBJ1-5; TRBD1 is a possible D gene (6 bases). The ends were cut back, 9 bases at V and 3 bases at J, with 12 bases in the middle. There are 13 residues in the CDR3. CDR3 sequence: CASLGGINQPQHF. CDR3 bases: TGTGCCAGTTTAGGGGGGATCAATCAGCCCCAGCATTTT.

DNA of the CDR3: TGCGCCAGCAGCCAAGATCTAGCGGGAGGTTCACCTTACGAGCAGTACTTC. Protein product: CASSQDLAGGSPYEQYF. This chain joins TRBV4-3 and TRBJ2-7; 11 bases align to TRBD2. Trimming took 0 bases from V and 4 from J; bases not matched to a gene: 8. Per germline, CDR1 LGHNA and CDR2 YSLEER. CDR3 size: 17 residues.

This sequence joins TRBV21-1 and TRBJ2-1. TRBV21-1 is deemed a pseudogene. The CDR3 has 18 amino acids. This CDR3 reads CASSKEGSPPRVYNEQFF. The CDR3 DNA reads as TGTGCCAGCAGCAAAGAGGGCAGCCCCCCCAGAGTATACAATGAGCAGTTCTTC.

The CDR3 sequence is CATSRNLGLAGRETQYF. The CDR3 DNA is TGTGCCACCAGCAGAAACCTAGGACTAGCAGGACGAGAGACCCAGTACTTC. The gene calls are TRBV15 and TRBJ2-5, with 8 nucleotides matching TRBD2. V was clipped by 2 bases and J by 4 bases; unmatched bases: 12. The CDR3 covers 17 residues. The germline V gene encodes CDR1 LNHNV and CDR2 YYDKDF (reference sequence).

CDR3 sequence reads: CASSPQGWAHNEQFF. The DNA of the CDR3 is TGTGCCAGCAGCCCTCAGGGATGGGCCCACAATGAGCAGTTCTTC. V is TRBV6-6 and J is TRBJ2-1; D is possibly TRBD1 (5 bases). Trimming stripped 6 bases from V and 5 bases from J, with 17 bases between. Germline V gene sequence: CDR1 MNHNY, CDR2 SVGAGI (reference sequence). The CDR3 contains 15 residues.

The chain uses TRBV3-1 (or the pseudogene TRBV3-2) and TRBJ2-6; 11 bases fit TRBD2. CDR1 and CDR2 (germline): LGHDT, YNNKEL (reference sequence). This CDR3 is built from 18 residues. The junction had 6 bases not matched to a gene; V was cut back by 5 bases and J by 0 bases. The CDR3 nucleotides read TGTGCCAGCAGCTCCCGACTAGCGGGGCCCTCTGGGGCCAACGTCCTGACTTTC. Encoded protein: CASSSRLAGPSGANVLTF.

V usage is TRBV6-5 and J usage is TRBJ1-6, with a possible D match to TRBD1 (6 bases). From germline, CDR1 is MNHEY and CDR2 SVGAGI. The ends were cut back, 4 bases at V and 8 bases at J, with 9 bases in the middle. The CDR3 consists of 13 residues. The chain's CDR3 is CASSSNRDSPLHF. The CDR3 bases are TGTGCCAGCAGTTCGAACAGGGATTCACCCCTCCACTTT.

The chain employs TRBV30 and TRBJ1-5; unclear D gene. V dropped 2 bases and J dropped 2 bases, with 19 bases sitting between them. There are 17 residues in the CDR3. CDR1 is GTSNPN and CDR2 is SVGIG in the germline V gene (reference sequence). The CDR3 here is CAWSQPGGLIGNQPQHF. The CDR3 nucleotides read TGTGCCTGGAGTCAACCGGGCGGGTTGATTGGCAATCAGCCCCAGCATTTT.

CDR3 bases: TGCGCCAGCAGCCCCGGACAGGGGGCGACAGATACGCAGTATTTT. Protein: CASSPGQGATDTQYF. The chain couples TRBV5-1 to TRBJ2-3, with 11 nucleotides matching TRBD1. Germline assignment: CDR1 SGHRS and CDR2 YFSETQ. This CDR3 contains 15 residues. J lost 3 bases, V lost 4 bases, and 4 bases had no gene match.

The chain combines TRBV4-1 with TRBJ1-1; D is unresolved. The CDR3 length is 13 residues. Per germline, CDR1 MGHRA and CDR2 YSYEKL. The V gene lost 5 bases and the J gene lost 1 base, with 8 bases spanning the gap. The CDR3 DNA reads as TGCGCCAGCAGCTGGCGGGGGAACACTGAAGCTTTCTTT. As protein: CASSWRGNTEAFF.

This chain links TRBV10-3 with TRBJ1-5, with a possible D match to TRBD1 (5 bases). V was trimmed by 4 bases and J by 0 bases, leaving 10 bases between them. The CDR3 contains 15 residues. CDR1 ENHRY and CDR2 SYGVKD come from the germline V gene. Here the CDR3 DNA reads TGTGCCATCAGTGTGGACAACAATAGCAATCAGCCCCAGCATTTT. Amino acids: CAISVDNNSNQPQHF.

The chain uses TRBV2 and TRBJ1-4; D ambiguous. Germline-derived CDR1 and CDR2 are SNHLY and FYNNEI. Trimming removed 6 bases from V and 0 bases from J, with 11 bases in between. This CDR3 is built from 15 residues. CDR3 sequence: CASRRVTPTNEKLFF. CDR3 DNA sequence: TGTGCCAGCAGGAGGGTGACACCAACTAATGAAAAACTGTTTTTT.

The rearrangement joins TRBV3-1 (or the pseudogene TRBV3-2) to TRBJ2-4; D not certain. Germline lookup yields CDR1 LGHDT and CDR2 YNNKEL (reference sequence). The CDR3 runs 15 residues. V lost 0 bases and J 4 bases, leaving 10 bases between the germline ends. CDR3 DNA: TGTGCCAGCAGCCAAGAACGGATCTCGAAAAACATTCAGTACTTC. This encodes CASSQERISKNIQYF.

The rearrangement uses TRBV5-1 and TRBJ2-2; tentatively, D is TRBD1 (5 bases). V was shortened by 3 bases and J by 1 base, with 7 bases between the two germline ends. The CDR3 has 14 amino acids. CDR1 and CDR2 (germline): SGHRS, YFSETQ. CDR3 loop: CASSSTGNTGELFF. CDR3 sequence (DNA): TGCGCCAGCAGCTCCACAGGGAACACCGGGGAGCTGTTTTTT.

The genes are TRBV4-2 and TRBJ2-3, with 7 bases that match TRBD2. The CDR3 loop spans 16 amino acids. CDR1 is LGHNA, CDR2 YNFKEQ, per germline. V lost 1 base, J lost 6 bases, and 10 bases stayed unmatched. The chain's CDR3 is CASSQGGEGSGDTQYF. The CDR3 DNA follows: TGTGCCAGCAGCCAAGGAGGGGAGGGATCCGGGGATACGCAGTATTTT.

The CDR3 region has the DNA TGTGCCAGCAGAAAGGGGGGCGCTGGGGCCAACGTCCTGACTTTC. Residues: CASRKGGAGANVLTF. The chain has TRBV2 and TRBJ2-6, with D tentatively TRBD1 or TRBD2 (6 bases each). Germline CDR1 SNHLY, CDR2 FYNNEI. CDR3 size: 15 residues. The V gene lost 6 bases and the J gene lost 2 bases, with 11 bases spanning the gap.

The chain links TRBV24-1 to TRBJ2-7, with D uncertain. This CDR3 contains 11 residues. Trimming pared 7 bases from V and 13 bases from J, leaving 16 bases between. CDR1 and CDR2 (germline): KGHDR, SFDVKD. Here the CDR3 DNA reads TGTGCCACCAGGGGTAAGAGTTGCAAATACTTC. Translating it yields CATRGKSCKYF.

This chain connects TRBV9 to TRBJ1-6; 8 bases align to TRBD1. The CDR3 has 15 residues. The V segment lost 4 bases and the J segment 7 bases; nucleotides outside the gene matches: 7. From germline, CDR1 is SGDLS and CDR2 YYNGEE. This chain's CDR3 is CASSPLGQENSPLHF. DNA of the CDR3: TGTGCCAGCAGCCCCCTGGGACAGGAAAATTCACCCCTCCACTTT.

This rearrangement joins TRBV30 to TRBJ1-3; no definite D call. The germline CDR1 and CDR2 sequences are GTSNPN and SVGIG (reference sequence). The length of the CDR3 is 15 residues. V was pared by 4 bases and J by 4 bases, with 17 bases between. The CDR3 DNA reads TGTGCCTGGACCATAAAAAACGGAAAAGGAAACACCATATATTTT. Its protein product is CAWTIKNGKGNTIYF.

The chain employs TRBV4-2 and TRBJ1-1; a weak D match, TRBD1 (6 bases). Trimming shortened V by 4 bases and J by 10 bases, and 13 bases separated the two germline ends. The V gene's germline CDR1 is LGHNA and CDR2 YNFKEQ. The CDR3 loop spans 12 amino acids. DNA of the CDR3: TGTGCCAGCAGCCGGACAGACGGGGGAGCTTTCTTT. Its translation is CASSRTDGGAFF.